Listed below are T cell receptor beta chains from one sample, sequenced in a study of Graves' ophthalmopathy and Graves' hyperthyroidism. TCRdb fed the multiplex PCR reads into MiXCR, producing one record per CDR3 protein. The repertoire holds hundreds of thousands of distinct CDR3 sequences, with around 40% as singletons. Sequencing input: peripheral blood. The receptors come from an adult man with Graves' ophthalmopathy. Both conserved end residues are part of each CDR3. D genes are given only for firm matches. Clone sizes are given selectively: once, few, many, or a class where the clone is expanded.

CDR3 protein: CSVFASGGWTQYF
CDR3 DNA: TGCAGCGTTTTCGCTAGCGGGGGTTGGACCCAGTACTTC
V gene: TRBV29-1
J gene: TRBJ2-5
D gene: TRBD2
clone size: many
CDR3 length: 13

CDR3 protein: CASSFPTGEAGYGYTF
CDR3 DNA: TGTGCCAGCAGCTTCCCCACAGGGGAAGCGGGCTATGGCTACACCTTC
V gene: TRBV11-2
J gene: TRBJ1-2
D gene: TRBD1
clone size: few
CDR3 length: 16

CDR3 protein: CASSLAGLARAGELFF
CDR3 DNA: TGTGCCAGCAGCTTGGCAGGGCTAGCGCGTGCCGGGGAGCTGTTTTTT
V gene: TRBV5-4
J gene: TRBJ2-2
D gene: .
clone size: .
CDR3 length: 16

CDR3 protein: CASSEWLTGNGYTF
CDR3 DNA: TGTGCCAGCAGTGAATGGTTGACAGGGAATGGCTACACCTTC
V gene: TRBV25-1
J gene: TRBJ1-2
D gene: TRBD1
clone size: .
CDR3 length: 14

CDR3 protein: CASSNNRGEKLFF
CDR3 DNA: TGTGCCAGCAGCAATAACAGGGGTGAAAAACTGTTTTTT
V gene: TRBV2
J gene: TRBJ1-4
D gene: TRBD1
clone size: many
CDR3 length: 13

CDR3 protein: CAWTISQNSPLHF
CDR3 DNA: TGTGCCTGGACCATAAGCCAGAATTCACCCCTCCACTTT
V gene: TRBV30
J gene: TRBJ1-6
D gene: .
clone size: .
CDR3 length: 13

CDR3 protein: CASRGDRANSPLHF
CDR3 DNA: TGTGCCAGCAGGGGGGACAGGGCCAATTCACCCCTCCACTTT
V gene: TRBV12-3/TRBV12-4
J gene: TRBJ1-6
D gene: TRBD1
clone size: .
CDR3 length: 14

CDR3 protein: CASSQDRWQGGNTIYF
CDR3 DNA: TGCGCCAGCAGCCAAGACCGGTGGCAGGGTGGAAACACCATATATTTT
V gene: TRBV5-1
J gene: TRBJ1-3
D gene: .
clone size: .
CDR3 length: 16

CDR3 protein: CASIKTETYEQYF
CDR3 DNA: TGTGCCAGCATTAAGACAGAGACCTACGAGCAGTACTTC
V gene: TRBV27
J gene: TRBJ2-7
D gene: .
clone size: few
CDR3 length: 13

CDR3 protein: CASSLWRYEQYF
CDR3 DNA: TGTGCCAGCAGTTTATGGCGCTACGAGCAGTACTTC
V gene: TRBV2
J gene: TRBJ2-7
D gene: .
clone size: .
CDR3 length: 12

CDR3 protein: CASSRAANTGELFF
CDR3 DNA: TGTGCCAGCAGCCGGGCAGCGAACACCGGGGAGCTGTTTTTT
V gene: TRBV7-9
J gene: TRBJ2-2
D gene: .
clone size: few
CDR3 length: 14

CDR3 protein: CASSFRVGGDTGETQYF
CDR3 DNA: TGTGCCAGCAGTTTCAGGGTAGGGGGGGACACAGGAGAGACCCAGTACTTC
V gene: TRBV12-3/TRBV12-4
J gene: TRBJ2-5
D gene: .
clone size: .
CDR3 length: 17

CDR3 protein: CASVGDRGRPDEQYF
CDR3 DNA: TGTGCCAGCGTGGGGGACAGGGGGCGCCCCGACGAGCAGTACTTC
V gene: TRBV25-1
J gene: TRBJ2-7
D gene: TRBD1
clone size: .
CDR3 length: 15

CDR3 protein: CSASEAGMYEQYF
CDR3 DNA: TGCAGTGCTAGTGAAGCGGGGATGTACGAGCAGTACTTC
V gene: TRBV20-1
J gene: TRBJ2-7
D gene: TRBD2
clone size: many
CDR3 length: 13

CDR3 protein: CACSARRSGRGHQPQHF
CDR3 DNA: .
V gene: TRBV2
J gene: TRBJ1-5
D gene: .
clone size: .
CDR3 length: 17

CDR3 protein: CATSEKATYQNEKLFF
CDR3 DNA: TGTGCCACCAGTGAGAAGGCGACATATCAGAATGAAAAACTGTTTTTT
V gene: TRBV24-1
J gene: TRBJ1-4
D gene: .
clone size: few
CDR3 length: 16

CDR3 protein: CASSSGPQGPNSPLHF
CDR3 DNA: TGTGCCAGCAGCTCGGGCCCACAAGGGCCCAATTCACCCCTCCACTTT
V gene: TRBV2
J gene: TRBJ1-6
D gene: .
clone size: once
CDR3 length: 16

CDR3 protein: CASSQGQGALYGYTF
CDR3 DNA: TGTGCCAGCAGCCAGGGACAGGGGGCGCTTTATGGCTACACCTTC
V gene: TRBV7-9
J gene: TRBJ1-2
D gene: TRBD1
clone size: .
CDR3 length: 15

CDR3 protein: CASSAIGDGVEAFF
CDR3 DNA: TGTGCCAGCAGCGCCATCGGGGACGGGGTTGAAGCTTTCTTT
V gene: TRBV25-1
J gene: TRBJ1-1
D gene: .
clone size: .
CDR3 length: 14

CDR3 protein: CATSRAGSQETQYF
CDR3 DNA: TGTGCCACCAGCAGAGCGGGCAGCCAAGAGACCCAGTACTTC
V gene: TRBV15
J gene: TRBJ2-5
D gene: .
clone size: many
CDR3 length: 14

CDR3 protein: CASSYAGGSYEQYF
CDR3 DNA: TGTGCCAGCAGTTACGCCGGGGGATCGTACGAGCAGTACTTC
V gene: TRBV2
J gene: TRBJ2-7
D gene: .
clone size: few
CDR3 length: 14

CDR3 protein: CSARDFTYLNQPQHF
CDR3 DNA: TGCAGTGCTAGAGATTTTACCTACCTTAATCAGCCCCAGCATTTT
V gene: TRBV20-1
J gene: TRBJ1-5
D gene: .
clone size: few
CDR3 length: 15

CDR3 protein: CASSLGRVLKETQYF
CDR3 DNA: TGTGCCAGCAGTTTGGGGCGCGTTTTGAAGGAGACCCAGTACTTC
V gene: TRBV6-2/TRBV6-3
J gene: TRBJ2-5
D gene: .
clone size: .
CDR3 length: 15

CDR3 protein: CAGTSGSTDTQYF
CDR3 DNA: TGTGCCGGGACTAGCGGCAGCACAGATACGCAGTATTTT
V gene: TRBV19
J gene: TRBJ2-3
D gene: TRBD2
clone size: few
CDR3 length: 13

CDR3 protein: CASSLVSQDYGYTF
CDR3 DNA: TGTGCCAGCAGCTTAGTCTCTCAGGACTATGGCTACACCTTC
V gene: TRBV7-8
J gene: TRBJ1-2
D gene: .
clone size: many
CDR3 length: 14

CDR3 protein: CASSLQGNNQPQHF
CDR3 DNA: TGTGCCAGCAGCTTACAAGGCAACAATCAGCCCCAGCATTTT
V gene: TRBV2
J gene: TRBJ1-5
D gene: .
clone size: many
CDR3 length: 14

CDR3 protein: CASSAHGQGAQAFF
CDR3 DNA: TGTGCCAGCAGTGCGCATGGACAGGGGGCGCAGGCTTTCTTT
V gene: TRBV25-1
J gene: TRBJ1-1
D gene: TRBD1
clone size: .
CDR3 length: 14

CDR3 protein: CSADGGGGANVLTF
CDR3 DNA: TGCAGCGCCGATGGGGGTGGAGGGGCCAACGTCCTGACTTTC
V gene: TRBV29-1
J gene: TRBJ2-6
D gene: .
clone size: .
CDR3 length: 14

CDR3 protein: CASSVGDRDAYEQYF
CDR3 DNA: TGTGCCAGCAGCGTAGGGGACAGGGACGCCTACGAGCAGTACTTC
V gene: TRBV9
J gene: TRBJ2-7
D gene: TRBD1
clone size: .
CDR3 length: 15

CDR3 protein: CASSQEGQGGSPLHF
CDR3 DNA: TGTGCCAGCAGCCAAGAGGGACAGGGAGGTTCACCCCTCCACTTT
V gene: TRBV9
J gene: TRBJ1-6
D gene: TRBD1
clone size: few
CDR3 length: 15

CDR3 protein: CASSAIPGANVLTF
CDR3 DNA: TGTGCCAGCAGTGCTATTCCTGGGGCCAACGTCCTGACTTTC
V gene: TRBV7-9
J gene: TRBJ2-6
D gene: .
clone size: .
CDR3 length: 14